This T cell receptor (beta chain) appears in the sequencing data of a study of PD-L1 blockade in urothelial cancer. Study in general: Blood was evaluated 3 weeks (second dose) and 6 weeks after therapy began. Study-level findings and limits: In blood at 3 weeks, tumor-associated clones expanded more among patients with durable benefit.

Per germline, CDR1 SGHRS and CDR2 YFSETQ. The J segment lost 0 bases and the V segment lost 2 bases, leaving 10 bases of the junction unmatched. This CDR3 is built from 17 residues. As concerns this clone: Its antigen remains unidentified.

The protocol was immunoSEQ multiplex PCR, while the TCRdb copy is restricted to in-frame clones and leaves out a portion. The sample has some 35,000 clones; over 65% are singletons. The source is a man aged 60 to 75 with urothelial cancer. The chain joins TRBV5-1 to TRBJ2-5; 7 bases are a match to TRBD1. This material consisted of PBMCs, taken around atezolizumab (anti-PD-L1) treatment. Written as DNA, the CDR3 is TGCGCCAGCAGCTTTGGGGACGGGACAGAACACCAAGAGACCCAGTACTTC. This sequence encodes CASSFGDGTEHQETQYF.